This T cell receptor beta chain derives from a study of T-cell reconstitution after alpha-beta-depleted transplantation in children. This clonotype was seen ten or more times. Antigen unknown. Study conclusions and caveats: Recipient T cells and thymic progenitors that survived were the source of the high TCRbeta diversity seen at day 60 in some patients. About two months after transplant, alpha-beta T cells reportedly came from several hundred expanded graft clones. Once a year had passed after transplant, T-cell counts and diversity came mostly from newly produced T cells.

The TCRbeta library incorporated unique molecular identifiers. MiXCR was run by TCRdb on the PCR reads, yielding one entry per CDR3 protein. Among tens of thousands of distinct CDR3 sequences listed, 5.8% were seen once. The germline V gene encodes CDR1 MNHEY and CDR2 SVGAGI. Losses at the gene ends were 5 bases for V and 6 bases for J; bases not matched to a gene: 8. This CDR3 has 14 amino acids. The chain carries TRBV6-5 and TRBJ2-7; 9 bases align to TRBD1. This clonotype originated in a female patient under 10 years old who had a stem cell transplant for aplastic anemia, so the T cells may come from the graft donor. The sequences come from PBMCs, mostly from graft donor cells, collected 60 days after TCRalphabeta/CD19-depleted stem cell transplant. CDR3 coding DNA: TGTGCCAGCAGTCCCCCCGACAGGGGGAGCGAGCAGTACTTC. Its protein product is CASSPPDRGSEQYF.